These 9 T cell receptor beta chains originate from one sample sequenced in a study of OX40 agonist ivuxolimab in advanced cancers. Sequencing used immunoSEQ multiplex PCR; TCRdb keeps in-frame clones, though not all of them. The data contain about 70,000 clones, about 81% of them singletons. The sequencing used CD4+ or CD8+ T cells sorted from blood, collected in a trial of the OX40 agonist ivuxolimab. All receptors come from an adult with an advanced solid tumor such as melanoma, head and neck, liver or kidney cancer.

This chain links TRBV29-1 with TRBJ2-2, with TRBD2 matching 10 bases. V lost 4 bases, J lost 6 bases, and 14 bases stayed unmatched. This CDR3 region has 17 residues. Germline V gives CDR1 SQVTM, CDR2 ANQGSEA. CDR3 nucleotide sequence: TGCAGCGTTGGCTCGACAGCTAGCGGGAGCGGGTCCGGGGAGCTGTTTTTT. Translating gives CSVGSTASGSGSGELFF.

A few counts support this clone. The CDR3 nucleotides are TGTGCCAGCAGCGTAGGCTCAGACTATGGCTACACCTTC. Translation: CASSVGSDYGYTF. The V and J genes are TRBV9 and TRBJ1-2; no definite D call. CDR3 length equals 13 residues. Germline-derived CDR1 and CDR2 are SGDLS and YYNGEE. V lost 0 bases, J lost 3 bases, and 6 bases lay in between.

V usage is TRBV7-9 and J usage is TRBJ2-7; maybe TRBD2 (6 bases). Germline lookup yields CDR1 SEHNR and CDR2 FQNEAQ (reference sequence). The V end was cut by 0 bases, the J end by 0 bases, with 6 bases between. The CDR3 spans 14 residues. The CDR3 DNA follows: TGTGCCAGCAGCTTAGCGCGGGGCTCCTACGAGCAGTACTTC. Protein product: CASSLARGSYEQYF.

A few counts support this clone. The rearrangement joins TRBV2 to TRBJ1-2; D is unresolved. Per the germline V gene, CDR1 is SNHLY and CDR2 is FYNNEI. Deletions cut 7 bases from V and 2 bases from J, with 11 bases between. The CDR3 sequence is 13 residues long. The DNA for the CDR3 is TGTGCCAGCACGTGGGCCGGGAACTATGGCTACACCTTC. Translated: CASTWAGNYGYTF.

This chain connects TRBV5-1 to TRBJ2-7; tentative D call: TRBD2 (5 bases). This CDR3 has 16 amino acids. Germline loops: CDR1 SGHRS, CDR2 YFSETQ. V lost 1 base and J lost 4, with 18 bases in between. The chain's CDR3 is CASSLQDFSSPYEQYF. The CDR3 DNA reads TGCGCCAGCAGCTTGCAGGACTTCTCCTCCCCTTACGAGCAGTACTTC.

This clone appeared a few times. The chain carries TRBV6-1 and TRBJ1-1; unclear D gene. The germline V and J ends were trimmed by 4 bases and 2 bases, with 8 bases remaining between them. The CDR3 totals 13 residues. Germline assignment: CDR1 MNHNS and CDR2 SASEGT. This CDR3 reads CASSVTENTEAFF. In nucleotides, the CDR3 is TGTGCCAGCAGTGTTACAGAAAACACTGAAGCTTTCTTT.

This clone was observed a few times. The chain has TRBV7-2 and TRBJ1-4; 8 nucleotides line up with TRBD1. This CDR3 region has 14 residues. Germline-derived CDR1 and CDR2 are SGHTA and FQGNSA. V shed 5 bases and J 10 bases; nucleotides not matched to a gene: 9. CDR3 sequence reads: CASSPDRADPKLFF. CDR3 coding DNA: TGTGCCAGCAGCCCGGACAGGGCGGACCCAAAACTGTTTTTT.

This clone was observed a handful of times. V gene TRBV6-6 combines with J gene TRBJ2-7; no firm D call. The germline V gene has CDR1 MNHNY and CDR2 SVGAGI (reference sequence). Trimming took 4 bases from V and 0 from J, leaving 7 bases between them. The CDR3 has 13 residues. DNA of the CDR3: TGTGCCAGCAGTTCCGGATACTCCTACGAGCAGTACTTC. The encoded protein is CASSSGYSYEQYF.

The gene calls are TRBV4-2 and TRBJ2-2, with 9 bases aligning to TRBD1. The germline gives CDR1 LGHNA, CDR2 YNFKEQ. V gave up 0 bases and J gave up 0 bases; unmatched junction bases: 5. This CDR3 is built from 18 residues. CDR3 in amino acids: CASSQEIQGATNTGELFF. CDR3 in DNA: TGTGCCAGCAGCCAAGAAATACAGGGGGCGACGAACACCGGGGAGCTGTTTTTT.